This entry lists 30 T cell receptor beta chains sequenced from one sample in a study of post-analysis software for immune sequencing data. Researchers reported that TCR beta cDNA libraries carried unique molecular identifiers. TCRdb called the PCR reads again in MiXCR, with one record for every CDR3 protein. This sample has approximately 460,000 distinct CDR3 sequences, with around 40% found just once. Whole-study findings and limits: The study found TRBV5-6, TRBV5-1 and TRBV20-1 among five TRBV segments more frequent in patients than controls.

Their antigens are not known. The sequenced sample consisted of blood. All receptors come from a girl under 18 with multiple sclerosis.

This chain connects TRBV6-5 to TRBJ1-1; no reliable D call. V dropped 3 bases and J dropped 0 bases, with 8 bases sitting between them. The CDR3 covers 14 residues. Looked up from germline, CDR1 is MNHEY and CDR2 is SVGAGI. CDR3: CASSYRDLNTEAFF. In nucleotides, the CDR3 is TGTGCCAGCAGTTATAGAGACTTGAACACTGAAGCTTTCTTT.

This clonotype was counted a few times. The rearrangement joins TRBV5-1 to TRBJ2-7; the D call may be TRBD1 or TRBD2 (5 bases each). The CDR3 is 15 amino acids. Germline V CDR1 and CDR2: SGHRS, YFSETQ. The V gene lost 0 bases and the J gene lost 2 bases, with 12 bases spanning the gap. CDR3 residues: CASSLVLGVAYEQYF. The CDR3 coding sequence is TGCGCCAGCAGCTTGGTTTTGGGGGTAGCCTACGAGCAGTACTTC.

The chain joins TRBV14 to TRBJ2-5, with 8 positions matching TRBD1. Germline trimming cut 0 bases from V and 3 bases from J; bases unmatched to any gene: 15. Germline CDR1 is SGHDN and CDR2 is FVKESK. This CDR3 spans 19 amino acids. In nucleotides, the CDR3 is TGTGCCAGCAGCCAAGATCCCCAGGGGGCAACGAGGTCCAAAGAGACCCAGTACTTC. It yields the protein CASSQDPQGATRSKETQYF.

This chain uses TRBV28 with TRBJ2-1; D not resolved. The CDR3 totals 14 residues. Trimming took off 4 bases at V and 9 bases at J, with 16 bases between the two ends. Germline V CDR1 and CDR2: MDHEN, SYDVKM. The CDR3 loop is CASSSAPLVGEQFF. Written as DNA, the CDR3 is TGTGCCAGCAGTTCGGCCCCGTTGGTAGGTGAGCAGTTCTTC. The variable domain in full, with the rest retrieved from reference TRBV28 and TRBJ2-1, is DVKVTQSSRYLVKRTGEKVFLECVQDMDHENMFWYRQDPGLGLRLIYFSYDVKMKEKGDIPEGYSVSREKKERFSLILESASTNQTSMYLCASSSAPLVGEQFFGPGTRLTVL.

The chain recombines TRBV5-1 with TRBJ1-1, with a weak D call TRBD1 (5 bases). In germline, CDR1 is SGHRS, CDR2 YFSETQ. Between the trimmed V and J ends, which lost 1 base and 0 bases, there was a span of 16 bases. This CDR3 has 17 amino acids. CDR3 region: CASSLSRGRSMNTEAFF. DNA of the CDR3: TGCGCCAGCAGCTTGAGCCGGGGCCGATCAATGAACACTGAAGCTTTCTTT. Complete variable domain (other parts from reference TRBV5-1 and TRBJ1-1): KAGVTQTPRYLIKTRGQQVTLSCSPISGHRSVSWYQQTPGQGLQFLFEYFSETQRNKGNFPGRFSGRQFSNSRSEMNVSTLELGDSALYLCASSLSRGRSMNTEAFFGQGTRLTVV.

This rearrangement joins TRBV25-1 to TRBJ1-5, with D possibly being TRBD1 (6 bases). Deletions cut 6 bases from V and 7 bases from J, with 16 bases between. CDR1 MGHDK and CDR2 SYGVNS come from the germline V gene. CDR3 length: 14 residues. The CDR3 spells CASSKTGAGQPQHF. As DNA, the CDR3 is TGTGCCAGCAGCAAGACAGGAGCAGGGCAGCCCCAGCATTTT. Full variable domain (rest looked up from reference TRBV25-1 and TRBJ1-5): EADIYQTPRYLVIGTGKKITLECSQTMGHDKMYWYQQDPGMELHLIHYSYGVNSTEKGDLSSESTVSRIRTEHFPLTLESARPSHTSQYLCASSKTGAGQPQHFGDGTRLSIL.

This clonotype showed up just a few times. CDR3: CASRAGTGYYEQYF. DNA of the CDR3: TGTGCCAGCAGGGCCGGGACAGGCTACTACGAGCAGTACTTC. The rearrangement links TRBV28 to TRBJ2-7, with 8 bases fitting TRBD1. The CDR3 is made up of 14 amino acids. V dropped 6 bases and J dropped 3; count of bases not matched to a gene: 7. Germline CDR1 is MDHEN and CDR2 is SYDVKM. Variable domain in full (rest from reference TRBV28 and TRBJ2-7): DVKVTQSSRYLVKRTGEKVFLECVQDMDHENMFWYRQDPGLGLRLIYFSYDVKMKEKGDIPEGYSVSREKKERFSLILESASTNQTSMYLCASRAGTGYYEQYFGPGTRLTVT.

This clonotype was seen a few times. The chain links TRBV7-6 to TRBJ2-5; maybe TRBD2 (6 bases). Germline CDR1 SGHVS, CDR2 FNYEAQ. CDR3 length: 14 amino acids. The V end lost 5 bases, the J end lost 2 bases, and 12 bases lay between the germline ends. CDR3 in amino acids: CASSPLALQETQYF. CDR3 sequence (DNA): TGTGCCAGCAGCCCCCTAGCGCTTCAAGAGACCCAGTACTTC.

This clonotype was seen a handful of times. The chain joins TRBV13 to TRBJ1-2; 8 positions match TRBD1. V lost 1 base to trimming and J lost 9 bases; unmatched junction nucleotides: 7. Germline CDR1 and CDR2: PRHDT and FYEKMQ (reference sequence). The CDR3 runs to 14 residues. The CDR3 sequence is CASSLEGQAYRYTF. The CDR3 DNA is TGTGCCAGCAGCTTAGAGGGACAGGCATACCGCTACACCTTC.

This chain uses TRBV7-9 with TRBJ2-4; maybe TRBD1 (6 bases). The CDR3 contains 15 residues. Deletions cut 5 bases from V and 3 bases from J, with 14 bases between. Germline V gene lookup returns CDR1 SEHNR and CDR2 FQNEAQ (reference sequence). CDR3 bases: TGTGCCAGCAGCCTGAGACAGGCTCACAAAAACATTCAGTACTTC. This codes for CASSLRQAHKNIQYF.

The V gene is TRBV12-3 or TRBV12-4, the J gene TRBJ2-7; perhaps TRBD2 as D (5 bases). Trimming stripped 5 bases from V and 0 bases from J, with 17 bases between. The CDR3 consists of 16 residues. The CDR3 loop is CASSVLSDRISYEQYF. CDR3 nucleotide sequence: TGTGCCAGCAGTGTACTTAGCGACCGTATCTCCTACGAGCAGTACTTC.

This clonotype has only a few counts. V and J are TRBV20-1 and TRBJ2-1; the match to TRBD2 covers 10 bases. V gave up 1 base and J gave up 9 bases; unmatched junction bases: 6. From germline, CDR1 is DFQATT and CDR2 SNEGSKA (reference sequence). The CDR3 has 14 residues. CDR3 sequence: CSARVASGSPEQFF. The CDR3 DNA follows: TGCAGTGCTAGAGTGGCTAGCGGGAGTCCTGAGCAGTTCTTC.

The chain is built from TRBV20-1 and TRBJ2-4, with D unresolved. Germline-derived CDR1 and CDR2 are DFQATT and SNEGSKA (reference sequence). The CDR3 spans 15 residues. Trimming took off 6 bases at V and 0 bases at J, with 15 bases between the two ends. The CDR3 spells CSADPHITAKNIQYF. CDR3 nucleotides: TGCAGTGCAGACCCCCACATCACAGCCAAAAACATTCAGTACTTC.

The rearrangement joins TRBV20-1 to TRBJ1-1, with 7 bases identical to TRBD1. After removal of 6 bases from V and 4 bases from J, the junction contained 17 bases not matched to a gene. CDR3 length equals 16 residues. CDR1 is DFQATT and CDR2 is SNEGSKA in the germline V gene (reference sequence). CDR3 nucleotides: TGCAGTGCCATAGAAGGGGGATTGACAGGGACCACTGAAGCTTTCTTT. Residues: CSAIEGGLTGTTEAFF.

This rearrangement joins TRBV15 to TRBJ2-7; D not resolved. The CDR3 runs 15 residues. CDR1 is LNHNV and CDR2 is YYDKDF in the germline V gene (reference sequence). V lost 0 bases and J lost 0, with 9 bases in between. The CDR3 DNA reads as TGTGCCACCAGCAGAGATGATAGGAGCTCCTACGAGCAGTACTTC. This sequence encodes CATSRDDRSSYEQYF.

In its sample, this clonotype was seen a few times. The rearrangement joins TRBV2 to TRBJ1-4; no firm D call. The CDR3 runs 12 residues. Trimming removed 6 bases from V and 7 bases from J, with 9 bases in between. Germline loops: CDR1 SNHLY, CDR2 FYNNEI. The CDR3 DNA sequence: TGTGCCAGCAGAAGGGAGAGTGAAAAACTGTTTTTT. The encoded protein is CASRRESEKLFF.

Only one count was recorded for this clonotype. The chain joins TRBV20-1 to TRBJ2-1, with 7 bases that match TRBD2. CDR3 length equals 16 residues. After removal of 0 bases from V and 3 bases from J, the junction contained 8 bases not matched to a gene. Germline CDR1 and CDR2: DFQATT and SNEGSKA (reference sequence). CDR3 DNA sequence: TGCAGTGCTAGAGATCTACTTGCGGGAGACTACAATGAGCAGTTCTTC. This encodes CSARDLLAGDYNEQFF.

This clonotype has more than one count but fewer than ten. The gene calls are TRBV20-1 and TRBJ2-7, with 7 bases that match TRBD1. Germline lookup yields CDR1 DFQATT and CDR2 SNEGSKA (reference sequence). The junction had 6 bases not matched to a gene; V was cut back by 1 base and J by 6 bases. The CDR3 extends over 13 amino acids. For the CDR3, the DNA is TGCAGTGCTAGAGTCGGGCAGGGGGTCGAGCAGTACTTC. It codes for CSARVGQGVEQYF.

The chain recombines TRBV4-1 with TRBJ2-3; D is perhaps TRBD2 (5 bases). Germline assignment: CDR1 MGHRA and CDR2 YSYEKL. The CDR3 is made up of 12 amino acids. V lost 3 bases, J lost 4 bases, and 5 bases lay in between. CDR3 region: CASSQGADTQYF. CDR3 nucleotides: TGCGCCAGCAGCCAGGGAGCAGATACGCAGTATTTT.

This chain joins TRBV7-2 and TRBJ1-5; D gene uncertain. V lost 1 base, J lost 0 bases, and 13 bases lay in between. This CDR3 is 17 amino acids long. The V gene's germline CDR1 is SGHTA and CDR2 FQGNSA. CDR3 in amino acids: CASSLDVGEDSNQPQHF. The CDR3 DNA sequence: TGTGCCAGCAGCTTAGATGTTGGAGAAGATAGCAATCAGCCCCAGCATTTT.

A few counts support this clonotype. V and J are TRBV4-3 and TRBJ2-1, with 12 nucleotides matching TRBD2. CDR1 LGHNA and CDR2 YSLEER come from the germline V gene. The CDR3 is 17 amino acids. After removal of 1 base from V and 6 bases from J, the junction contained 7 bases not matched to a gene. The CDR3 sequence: CASSQGLTSGSGNEQFF. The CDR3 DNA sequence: TGCGCCAGCAGCCAAGGGCTGACTAGCGGGAGTGGCAATGAGCAGTTCTTC.

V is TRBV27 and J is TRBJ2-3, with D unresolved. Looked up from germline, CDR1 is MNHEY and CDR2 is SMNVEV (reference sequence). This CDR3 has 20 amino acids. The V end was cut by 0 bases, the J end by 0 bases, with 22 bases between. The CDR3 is CASSLSPPPLPGSSTDTQYF. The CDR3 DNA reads TGTGCCAGCAGTTTATCGCCTCCGCCCCTCCCTGGGTCTAGCACAGATACGCAGTATTTT.

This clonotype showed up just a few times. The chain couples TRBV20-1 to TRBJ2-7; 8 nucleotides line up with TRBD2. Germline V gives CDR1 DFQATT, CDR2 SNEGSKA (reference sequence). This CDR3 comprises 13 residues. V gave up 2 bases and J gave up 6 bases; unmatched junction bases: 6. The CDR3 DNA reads TGCAGTGCTAGACTAGCGGGTGAACTCGAGCAGTACTTC. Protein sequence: CSARLAGELEQYF.

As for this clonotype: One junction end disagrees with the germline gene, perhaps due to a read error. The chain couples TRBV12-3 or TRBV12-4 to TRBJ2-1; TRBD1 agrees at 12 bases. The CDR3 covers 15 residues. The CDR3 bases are TGCGCCAGCAGGTCGGGACAGGGGGCGCGCAATGAGCAGTTCTTC. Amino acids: CASRSGQGARNEQFF.

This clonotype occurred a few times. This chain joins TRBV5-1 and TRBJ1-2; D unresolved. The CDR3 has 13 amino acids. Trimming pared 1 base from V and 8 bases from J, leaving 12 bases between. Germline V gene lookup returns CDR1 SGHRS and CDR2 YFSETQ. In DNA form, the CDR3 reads TGCGCCAGCAGCTTGTTGGATACCCTAGGCTACACCTTC. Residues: CASSLLDTLGYTF.

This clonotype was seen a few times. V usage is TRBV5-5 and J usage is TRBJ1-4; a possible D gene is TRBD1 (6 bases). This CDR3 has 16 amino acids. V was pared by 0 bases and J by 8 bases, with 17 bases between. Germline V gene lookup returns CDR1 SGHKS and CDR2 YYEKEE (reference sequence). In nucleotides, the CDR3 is TGTGCCAGCAGCTTGGAGGTGCAGGGGAAAAGGGAAAAACTGTTTTTT. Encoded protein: CASSLEVQGKREKLFF.

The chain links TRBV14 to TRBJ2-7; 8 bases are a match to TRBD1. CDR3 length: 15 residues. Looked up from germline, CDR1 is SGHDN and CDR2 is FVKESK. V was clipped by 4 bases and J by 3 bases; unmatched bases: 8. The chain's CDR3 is CASSPGAGGIYEQYF. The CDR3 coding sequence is TGTGCCAGCAGCCCCGGGGCAGGGGGCATCTACGAGCAGTACTTC.

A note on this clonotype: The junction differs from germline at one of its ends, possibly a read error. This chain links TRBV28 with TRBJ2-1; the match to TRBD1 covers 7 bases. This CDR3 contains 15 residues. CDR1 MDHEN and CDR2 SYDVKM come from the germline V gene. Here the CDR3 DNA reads TGTACCAGCAGAAAACAGGGGACGCGGTACAATGAGCAGTTCTTC. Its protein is CTSRKQGTRYNEQFF.

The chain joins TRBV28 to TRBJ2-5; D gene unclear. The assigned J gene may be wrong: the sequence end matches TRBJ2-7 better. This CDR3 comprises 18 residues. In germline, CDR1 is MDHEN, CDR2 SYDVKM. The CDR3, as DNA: TGTGCCAGCAGTTCCTCTACCTCCGACCAGACAAATCCCTACGAGCAGTACTTC. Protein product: CASSSSTSDQTNPYEQYF.

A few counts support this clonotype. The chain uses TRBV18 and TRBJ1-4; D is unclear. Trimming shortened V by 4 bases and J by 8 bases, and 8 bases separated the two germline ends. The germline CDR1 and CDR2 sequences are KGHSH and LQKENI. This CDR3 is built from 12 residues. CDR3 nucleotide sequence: TGTGCCAGCTCACGATCGGAGGAAAAACTGTTTTTT. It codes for CASSRSEEKLFF.